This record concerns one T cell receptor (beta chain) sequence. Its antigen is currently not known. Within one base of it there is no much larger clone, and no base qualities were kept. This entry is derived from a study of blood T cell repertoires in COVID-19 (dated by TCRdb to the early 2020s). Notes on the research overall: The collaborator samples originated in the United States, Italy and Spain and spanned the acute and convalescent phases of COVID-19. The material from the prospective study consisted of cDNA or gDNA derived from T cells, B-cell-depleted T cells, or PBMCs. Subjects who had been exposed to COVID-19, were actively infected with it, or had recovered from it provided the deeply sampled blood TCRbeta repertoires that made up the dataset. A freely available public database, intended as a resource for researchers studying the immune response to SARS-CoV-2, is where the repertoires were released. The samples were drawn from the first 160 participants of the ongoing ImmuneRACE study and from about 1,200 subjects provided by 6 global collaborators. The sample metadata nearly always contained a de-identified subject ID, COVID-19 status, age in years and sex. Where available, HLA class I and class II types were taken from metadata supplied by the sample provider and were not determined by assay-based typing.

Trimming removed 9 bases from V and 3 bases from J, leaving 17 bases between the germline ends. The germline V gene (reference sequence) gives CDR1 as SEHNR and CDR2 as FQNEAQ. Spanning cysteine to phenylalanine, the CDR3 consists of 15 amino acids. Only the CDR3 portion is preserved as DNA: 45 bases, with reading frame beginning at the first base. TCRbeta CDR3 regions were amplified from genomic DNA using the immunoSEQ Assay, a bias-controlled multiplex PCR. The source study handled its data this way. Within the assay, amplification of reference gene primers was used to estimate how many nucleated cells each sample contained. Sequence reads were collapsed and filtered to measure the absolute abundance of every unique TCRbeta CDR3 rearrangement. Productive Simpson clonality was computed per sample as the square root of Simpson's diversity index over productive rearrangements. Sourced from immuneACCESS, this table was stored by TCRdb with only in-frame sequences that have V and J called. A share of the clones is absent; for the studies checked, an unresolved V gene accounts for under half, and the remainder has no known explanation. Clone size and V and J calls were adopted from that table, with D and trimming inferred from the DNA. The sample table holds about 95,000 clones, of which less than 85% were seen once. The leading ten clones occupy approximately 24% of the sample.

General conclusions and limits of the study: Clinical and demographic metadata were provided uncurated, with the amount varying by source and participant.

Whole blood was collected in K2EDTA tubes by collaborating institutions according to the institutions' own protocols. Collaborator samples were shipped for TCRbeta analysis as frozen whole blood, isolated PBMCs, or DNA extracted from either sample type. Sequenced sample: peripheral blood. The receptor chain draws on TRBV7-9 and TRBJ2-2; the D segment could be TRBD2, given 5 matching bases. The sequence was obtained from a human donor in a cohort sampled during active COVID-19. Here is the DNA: TGTGCCAGTATAGAAGGGAGAGTGGACACCGGGGAGCTGTTTTTT. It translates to CASIEGRVDTGELFF.